Listed here are 25 T cell receptor beta chains from one sample, sequenced in a study of blood T cells in healthy people across ages. The authors ran a second PCR of about 6 to 11 cycles using a sample-barcoded 5' primer and a J-beta primer mix. TCRdb analysed the 5' RACE reads with MiXCR anew, one entry per CDR3 protein. This table holds hundreds of thousands of distinct CDR3 sequences, about 30% found once. Sequenced: blood. These receptor sequences come from a woman of 80 years or more in good health.

Notes on this clonotype: A much larger clone lies a single base off, so this may be a read error. The chain has TRBV5-6 and TRBJ2-7; D remains unclear. The CDR3 length is 13 residues. Germline V gene sequence: CDR1 SGHDT, CDR2 YYEEEE. V lost 4 bases and J 10 bases, leaving 18 bases between the germline ends. This chain's CDR3 is CASSVRIQEAQYF. The DNA of the CDR3 is TGTGCCAGCAGCGTGCGGATCCAAGAGGCCCAGTACTTC.

This rearrangement joins TRBV5-1 to TRBJ2-1; either TRBD1 or TRBD2 may supply D (5 bases each). Trimming removed 4 bases from V and 1 base from J, with 12 bases in between. The CDR3 length is 15 residues. Germline V lookup: CDR1 SGHRS, CDR2 YFSETQ. The CDR3 loop is CASSLVGESYNEQFF. DNA of the CDR3: TGCGCCAGCAGCCTGGTGGGGGAATCCTACAATGAGCAGTTCTTC. Combining the CDR3 with reference TRBV5-1 and TRBJ2-1 gives the whole variable domain KAGVTQTPRYLIKTRGQQVTLSCSPISGHRSVSWYQQTPGQGLQFLFEYFSETQRNKGNFPGRFSGRQFSNSRSEMNVSTLELGDSALYLCASSLVGESYNEQFFGPGTRLTVL.

The rearrangement links TRBV12-5 to TRBJ1-1; D gene ambiguous. The length of the CDR3 is 13 residues. V was clipped by 2 bases and J by 4 bases, with 8 bases between them. Germline V gene sequence: CDR1 LGHNT, CDR2 FRNRAP. CDR3 DNA: TGTGCTAGTGGTTTGTCTGGGGTCACTGAAGCTTTCTTT. Protein product: CASGLSGVTEAFF.

As to this clonotype: Its ends do not fully match the called genes, so a read error is possible. V usage is TRBV9 and J usage is TRBJ1-1; D may be TRBD1 (5 bases). Germline CDR1 reads SGDLS; CDR2 reads YYNGEE. This CDR3 comprises 15 residues. The DNA of the CDR3 is TGTGCCAACAGCGTAACTCAGGGACCCTTCGTGGAAGCTTTCTTT. Translated: CANSVTQGPFVEAFF.

There are many counts of this clonotype. The rearrangement links TRBV5-6 to TRBJ2-5, with 9 bases that match TRBD1. This CDR3 has 16 amino acids. Trimming cost V 3 bases and J 3 bases; bases outside gene matches: 9. CDR1 is SGHDT and CDR2 is YYEEEE in the germline V gene. The CDR3 here is CASSYPTGGKEETQYF. The CDR3 DNA follows: TGTGCCAGCAGCTACCCGACAGGGGGAAAAGAAGAGACCCAGTACTTC.

The chain joins TRBV10-3 to TRBJ1-1; D is perhaps TRBD1 (5 bases). The CDR3 contains 17 residues. The germline V and J ends were trimmed by 0 bases and 0 bases, with 14 bases remaining between them. CDR1 is ENHRY, CDR2 SYGVKD, per germline. The CDR3 is CAISESMGLGVNTEAFF. The CDR3 nucleotides are TGTGCCATCAGTGAGTCAATGGGGTTAGGGGTGAACACTGAAGCTTTCTTT.

The chain joins TRBV6-2 or TRBV6-3 to TRBJ2-3, with 7 bases aligning to TRBD1. The germline V gene has CDR1 MNHEY and CDR2 SVGEGT. The CDR3 spans 17 residues. Germline trimming cut 5 bases from V and 5 bases from J; bases unmatched to any gene: 16. CDR3 DNA: TGTGCCAGCAGTCCCGCTGGCCCGGGACAGAGAGAAGATACGCAGTATTTT. It encodes CASSPAGPGQREDTQYF.

This clonotype has a handful of counts. Written as DNA, the CDR3 is TGCGCCAGCAGCTTGGTCCCTAGCGGGGGGTCGGCAGATACGCAGTATTTT. This gives the protein CASSLVPSGGSADTQYF. The chain links TRBV5-1 to TRBJ2-3; 11 bases are a match to TRBD2. Germline V gene data show CDR1 as SGHRS and CDR2 as YFSETQ. The junction had 7 bases not matched to a gene; V was cut back by 0 bases and J by 4 bases. The length of the CDR3 is 17 residues.

Details on this clonotype: This may arise from a read error, as a much more abundant clone is one base away. The chain is built from TRBV24-1 and TRBJ2-5, with D possibly TRBD1 on 6 matching bases. The germline gives CDR1 KGHDR, CDR2 SFDVKD. The CDR3 runs to 14 residues. The DNA of the CDR3 is TGTGCCACCAGTGATGGGGACATACAAGAGAACCAGTACTTC. As protein: CATSDGDIQENQYF.

V usage is TRBV10-3 and J usage is TRBJ2-7; D unresolved. Trimming removed 3 bases from V and 9 bases from J, with 15 bases in between. This CDR3 is built from 13 residues. CDR1 is ENHRY, CDR2 SYGVKD, per germline. The CDR3 DNA sequence: TGTGCCATCAGTGACCTGGGCCGTTGGGGGCAGTACTTC. Translation: CAISDLGRWGQYF.

At least ten counts were recorded for this clonotype. The rearrangement links TRBV5-1 to TRBJ2-1; TRBD1 might be the D (6 bases). Germline V lookup: CDR1 SGHRS, CDR2 YFSETQ. With 0 bases removed from V and 7 bases from J, the gap between germline ends came to 14 bases. The CDR3 sequence is 15 residues long. Written as DNA, the CDR3 is TGCGCCAGCAGCTTGGAGGGGGACCGCTGGAATGAGCAGTTCTTC. Translating gives CASSLEGDRWNEQFF.

This clonotype has a count of ten or more. The V and J genes are TRBV5-8 and TRBJ2-7, with no clear D. CDR1 is SGHTS, CDR2 YDEGEE, per germline. V lost 0 bases, J lost 3 bases, and 7 bases lay in between. The CDR3 spans 13 residues. The CDR3 DNA reads TGTGCCAGCAGCTTGGGCAGGATCTACGAGCAGTACTTC. Encoded protein: CASSLGRIYEQYF.

The chain uses TRBV4-1 and TRBJ1-3, with TRBD1 matching 8 bases. J lost 8 bases, V lost 0 bases, and 6 bases had no gene match. The CDR3 sequence is 15 residues long. The germline V gene has CDR1 MGHRA and CDR2 YSYEKL. The CDR3 DNA is TGCGCCAGCAGCCAAGACTCAGGGGGCTTTCACACCATATATTTT. Translating it yields CASSQDSGGFHTIYF.

The sample holds a few counts of this clonotype. This may stem from a read error, because a much larger clone lies one nucleotide away. This chain uses TRBV7-3 with TRBJ2-1, with D possibly being TRBD1 (5 bases). CDR1 SGHTA and CDR2 FQGTGA come from the germline V gene. This CDR3 region has 13 residues. The CDR3 DNA sequence: TGTGCCAGCAGCTACAGACAGTCCAATGGGCAGTTCTTC. It translates to CASSYRQSNGQFF.

This clonotype was detected many times. The rearrangement joins TRBV6-1 to TRBJ1-1; D perhaps matches TRBD1 (5 bases). CDR1 is MNHNS, CDR2 SASEGT, per germline. V was clipped by 6 bases and J by 1 base, with 18 bases between them. This CDR3 is built from 16 residues. This CDR3 is CASRLDPGPTNTEAFF. The CDR3 nucleotides read TGTGCCAGCAGACTCGACCCGGGACCTACGAACACTGAAGCTTTCTTT.

The V gene is TRBV20-1, the J gene TRBJ2-7; 13 nucleotides agree with TRBD2. Per the germline V gene, CDR1 is DFQATT and CDR2 is SNEGSKA (reference sequence). The trim removed 5 bases at V and 4 bases at J, leaving 2 bases unmatched. The CDR3 runs to 13 residues. CDR3 protein: CSAWTSGGYEQYF. The CDR3, as DNA: TGCAGTGCTTGGACTAGCGGGGGTTACGAGCAGTACTTC.

This clonotype was found many times. The chain recombines TRBV20-1 with TRBJ2-7, with TRBD1 matching over 7 bases. V lost 6 bases to trimming and J lost 0 bases; unmatched junction nucleotides: 5. This CDR3 is built from 13 residues. Germline V gives CDR1 DFQATT, CDR2 SNEGSKA (reference sequence). CDR3 amino acids: CSAMGQTSYEQYF. The CDR3 bases are TGCAGTGCCATGGGACAGACCTCCTACGAGCAGTACTTC.

The table lists this clonotype with a few counts. This chain joins TRBV7-2 and TRBJ2-1, with 10 bases lining up with TRBD2. The germline V gene has CDR1 SGHTA and CDR2 FQGNSA. Trimming removed 3 bases from V and 6 bases from J; junction bases left unmatched: 5. The CDR3 has 15 amino acids. CDR3 DNA: TGTGCCAGCAGCTTTAGCGGGGGGCAAATCAATGAGCAGTTCTTC. Amino acids: CASSFSGGQINEQFF.

The chain employs TRBV7-9 and TRBJ1-6, with D perhaps matching TRBD1 (6 bases). The CDR3 runs to 19 residues. The germline gives CDR1 SEHNR, CDR2 FQNEAQ (reference sequence). V was clipped by 1 base and J by 10 bases, with 26 bases between them. CDR3 sequence reads: CASSLGGVAGVGLGSPLHF. The CDR3 coding sequence is TGTGCCAGCAGCTTAGGCGGCGTCGCAGGGGTAGGACTTGGATCACCCCTCCACTTT.

This clonotype was seen ten or more times. V usage is TRBV7-8 and J usage is TRBJ1-5; D possibly corresponds to TRBD1 (6 bases). Germline values: CDR1 SGHVS, CDR2 FQNEAQ. This CDR3 is 16 amino acids long. Trimming removed 5 bases at V and 5 bases at J, with 19 bases between. CDR3: CASSVQGNSRDQPQHF. In nucleotides, the CDR3 is TGTGCCAGCAGCGTACAGGGTAACTCGCGGGATCAGCCCCAGCATTTT.

The chain employs TRBV30 and TRBJ1-5, with a possible D match to TRBD1 (5 bases). The ends were cut back, 3 bases at V and 4 bases at J, with 16 bases in the middle. The CDR3 contains 15 residues. Germline V CDR1 and CDR2: GTSNPN, SVGIG (reference sequence). The DNA for the CDR3 is TGTGCCTGGAGCAGGAGGGGTGTCCTGAATCAGCCCCAGCATTTT. Translated, it gives CAWSRRGVLNQPQHF. The complete variable domain, with remaining parts taken from reference TRBV30 and TRBJ1-5, reads SQTIHQWPATLVQPVGSPLSLECTVEGTSNPNLYWYRQAAGRGLQLLFYSVGIGQISSEVPQNLSASRPQDRQFILSSKKLLLSDSGFYLCAWSRRGVLNQPQHFGDGTRLSIL.

V usage is TRBV7-3 and J usage is TRBJ2-1, with 11 bases aligning to TRBD2. Germline loops: CDR1 SGHTA, CDR2 FQGTGA. The CDR3 sequence is 15 residues long. Trimming took 5 bases from V and 9 from J; bases not matched to a gene: 9. The CDR3 region is CASSRSGGAMGEQFF. The CDR3 coding sequence is TGTGCCAGCAGCCGTAGCGGGGGGGCAATGGGTGAGCAGTTCTTC.

This clonotype was recorded many times. The chain carries TRBV10-3 and TRBJ2-1; 13 bases are a match to TRBD2. This CDR3 has 16 amino acids. Trimming removed 7 bases from V and 8 bases from J; junction bases left unmatched: 11. CDR1 is ENHRY and CDR2 is SYGVKD in the germline V gene. Here the CDR3 reads CAIKRTSGGFPHEQFF. The CDR3 DNA follows: TGTGCCATCAAGAGGACTAGCGGGGGATTCCCCCATGAGCAGTTCTTC.

This clonotype was recorded many times. This chain uses TRBV5-6 with TRBJ2-6, with no clear D. CDR1 is SGHDT, CDR2 YYEEEE, per germline. CDR3 length equals 16 residues. The V and J ends lost 2 bases and 4 bases respectively, with 13 bases between them. The CDR3 sequence is CASSLGIPPGANVLTF. Written as DNA, the CDR3 is TGTGCCAGCAGCTTAGGGATCCCCCCGGGGGCCAACGTCCTGACTTTC.

The rearrangement joins TRBV7-2 to TRBJ2-7; 7 bases map to TRBD1. J gave up 9 bases and V 5 bases, and 10 bases lay outside the gene matches. Germline assignment: CDR1 SGHTA and CDR2 FQGNSA. The CDR3 is 13 residues long. CDR3 region: CASSTRDSVSQYF. The DNA for the CDR3 is TGTGCCAGCAGCACCCGGGACAGCGTTTCGCAGTACTTC.